This TCR beta chain was identified during a study of blood T cells in healthy people across ages. Germline assignment: CDR1 DFQATT and CDR2 SNEGSKA (reference sequence). CDR3 size: 12 residues. The V end was cut by 7 bases, the J end by 4 bases, with 13 bases between. Combining a sample-barcoded 5' primer with a J-beta primer mix, a second PCR ran for 7 to 11 cycles. Each CDR3 protein gets one entry after TCRdb re-called the 5' RACE reads with MiXCR. This sample has under 800,000 distinct CDR3 sequences, with 21% found just once. This clonotype was obtained from a man between 65 and 85 years old in good health. The sample was blood. V usage is TRBV20-1 and J usage is TRBJ2-5, with D maybe TRBD2 (6 bases). The chain's CDR3 is CSVGGVGETQYF. The CDR3 DNA reads TGCAGTGTGGGGGGAGTCGGAGAGACCCAGTACTTC.